This TCR beta chain was documented in a study of neoadjuvant anti-PD-1 for oral cavity cancer. About the research overall: Non-progressing patients received a fourth nivolumab dose near day 43, then surgery on days 50-56.

V dropped 5 bases and J dropped 10 bases, with 12 bases sitting between them. Germline-derived CDR1 and CDR2 are MGHDK and SYGVNS. This CDR3 is 12 amino acids long. Clones were read by immunoSEQ multiplex PCR, and TCRdb kept only the in-frame ones, dropping some. The sample includes some 9,800 clones, approximately 64% seen only once; the top ten take around 4.5%. Documented time point: after neoadjuvant nivolumab, at surgical resection. The chain joins TRBV25-1 to TRBJ2-4, with no clear D. The source of this sequence is a person between 40 and 80 years old with oral cavity squamous cell carcinoma. The starting material was PBMCs, obtained after nivolumab (anti-PD-1) treatment. Written as DNA, the CDR3 is TGTGCCAGCAGTCCCGGAAGGGCTATTCAGTACTTC. It encodes CASSPGRAIQYF.